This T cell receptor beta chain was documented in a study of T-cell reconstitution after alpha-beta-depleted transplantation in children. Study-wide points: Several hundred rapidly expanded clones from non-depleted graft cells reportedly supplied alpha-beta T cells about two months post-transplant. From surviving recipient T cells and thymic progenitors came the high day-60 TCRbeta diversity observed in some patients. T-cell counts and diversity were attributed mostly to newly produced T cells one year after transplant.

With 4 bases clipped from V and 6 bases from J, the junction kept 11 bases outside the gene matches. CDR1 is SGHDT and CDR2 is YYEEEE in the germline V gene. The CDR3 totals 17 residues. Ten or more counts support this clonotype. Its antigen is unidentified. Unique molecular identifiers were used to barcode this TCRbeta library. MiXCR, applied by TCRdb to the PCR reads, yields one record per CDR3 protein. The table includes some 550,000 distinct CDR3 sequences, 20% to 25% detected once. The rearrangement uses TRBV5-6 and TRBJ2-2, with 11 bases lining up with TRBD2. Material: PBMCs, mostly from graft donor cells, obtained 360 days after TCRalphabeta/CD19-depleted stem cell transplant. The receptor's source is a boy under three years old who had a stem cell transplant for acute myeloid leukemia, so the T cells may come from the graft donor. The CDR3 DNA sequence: TGTGCCAGCAGCCCGTTGACTAGCGGGGAATCCGCCGGGGAGCTGTTTTTT. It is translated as CASSPLTSGESAGELFF.